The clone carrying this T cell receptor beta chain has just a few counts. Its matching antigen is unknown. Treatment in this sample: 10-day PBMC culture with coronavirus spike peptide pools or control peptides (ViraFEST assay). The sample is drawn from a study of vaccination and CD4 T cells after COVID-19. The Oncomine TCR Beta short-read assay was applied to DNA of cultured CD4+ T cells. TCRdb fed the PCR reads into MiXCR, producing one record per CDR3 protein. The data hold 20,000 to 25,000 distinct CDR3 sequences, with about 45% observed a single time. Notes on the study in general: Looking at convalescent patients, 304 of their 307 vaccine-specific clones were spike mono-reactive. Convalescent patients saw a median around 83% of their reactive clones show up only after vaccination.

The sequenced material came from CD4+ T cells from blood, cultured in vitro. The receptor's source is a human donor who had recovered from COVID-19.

The CDR3 DNA sequence: TGTGCCAGCAGCTCCCCCTCCCTAGCGCAGGAGACCCAGTACTTC. It codes for CASSSPSLAQETQYF. The J gene is TRBJ2-5, the V gene TRBV28, with D possibly TRBD2 on 6 matching bases. The ends were cut back, 6 bases at V and 5 bases at J, with 19 bases in the middle. The CDR3 totals 15 residues. Germline V gene lookup returns CDR1 MDHEN and CDR2 SYDVKM.